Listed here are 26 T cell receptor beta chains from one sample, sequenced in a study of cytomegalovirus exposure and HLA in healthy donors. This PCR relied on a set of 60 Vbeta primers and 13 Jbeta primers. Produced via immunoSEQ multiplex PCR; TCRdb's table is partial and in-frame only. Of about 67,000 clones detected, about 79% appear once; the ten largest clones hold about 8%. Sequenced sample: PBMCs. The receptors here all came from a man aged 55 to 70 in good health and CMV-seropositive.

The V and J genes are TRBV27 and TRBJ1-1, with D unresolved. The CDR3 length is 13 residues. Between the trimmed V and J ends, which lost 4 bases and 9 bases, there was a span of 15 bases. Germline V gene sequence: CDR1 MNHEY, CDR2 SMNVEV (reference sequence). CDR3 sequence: CASSSSNAVQAFF. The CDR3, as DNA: TGTGCCAGCAGTTCAAGTAACGCAGTCCAAGCTTTCTTT.

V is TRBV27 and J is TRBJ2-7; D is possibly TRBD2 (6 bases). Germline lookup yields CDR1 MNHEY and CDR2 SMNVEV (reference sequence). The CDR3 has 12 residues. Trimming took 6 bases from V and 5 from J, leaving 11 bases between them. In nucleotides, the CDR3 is TGTGCCAGCAGAAGGGGACTGCACGAGCAGTACTTC. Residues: CASRRGLHEQYF.

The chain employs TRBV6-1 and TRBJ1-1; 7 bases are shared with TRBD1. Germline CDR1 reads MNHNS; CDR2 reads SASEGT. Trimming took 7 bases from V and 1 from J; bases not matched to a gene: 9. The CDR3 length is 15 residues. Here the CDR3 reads CASNPQGQTNTEAFF. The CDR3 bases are TGTGCCAGCAATCCCCAGGGACAGACGAACACTGAAGCTTTCTTT.

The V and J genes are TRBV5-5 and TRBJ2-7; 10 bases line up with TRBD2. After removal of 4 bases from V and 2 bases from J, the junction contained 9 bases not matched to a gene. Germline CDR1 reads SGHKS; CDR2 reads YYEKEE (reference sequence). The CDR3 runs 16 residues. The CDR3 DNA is TGTGCCAGCAGCCCTAGGGCTAGCGGGAGTGCCTACGAGCAGTACTTC. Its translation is CASSPRASGSAYEQYF.

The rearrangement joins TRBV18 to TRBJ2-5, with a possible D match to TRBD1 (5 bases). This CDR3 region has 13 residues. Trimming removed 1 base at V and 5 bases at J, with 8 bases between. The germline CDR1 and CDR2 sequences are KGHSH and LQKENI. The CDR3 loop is CASSPRTSETQYF. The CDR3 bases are TGTGCCAGCTCACCACGGACATCGGAGACCCAGTACTTC.

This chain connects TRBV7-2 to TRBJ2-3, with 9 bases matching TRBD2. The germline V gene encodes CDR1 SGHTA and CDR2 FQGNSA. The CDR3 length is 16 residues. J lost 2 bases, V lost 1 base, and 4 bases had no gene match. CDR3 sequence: CASSLEAGGNTDTQYF. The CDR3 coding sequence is TGTGCCAGCAGCTTAGAAGCGGGGGGTAACACAGATACGCAGTATTTT.

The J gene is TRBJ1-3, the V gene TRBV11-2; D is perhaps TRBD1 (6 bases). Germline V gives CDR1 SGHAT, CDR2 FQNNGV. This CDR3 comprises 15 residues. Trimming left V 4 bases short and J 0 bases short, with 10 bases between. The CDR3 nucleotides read TGTGCCAGCAGCTCCCACAGGGCCTCTGGAAACACCATATATTTT. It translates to CASSSHRASGNTIYF.

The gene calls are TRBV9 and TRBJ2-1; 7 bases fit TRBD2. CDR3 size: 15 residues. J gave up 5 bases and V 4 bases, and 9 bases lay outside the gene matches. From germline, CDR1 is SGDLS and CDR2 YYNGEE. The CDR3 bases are TGTGCCAGCAGCCCGGGCGTAGCGGGCCACAATGAGCAGTTCTTC. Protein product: CASSPGVAGHNEQFF.

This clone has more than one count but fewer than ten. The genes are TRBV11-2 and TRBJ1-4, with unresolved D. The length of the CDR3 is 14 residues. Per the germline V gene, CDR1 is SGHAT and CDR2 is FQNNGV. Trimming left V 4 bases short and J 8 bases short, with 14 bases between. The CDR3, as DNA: TGTGCCAGCAGCTCCGGTGGAGCTGGGGAAAAACTGTTTTTT. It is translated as CASSSGGAGEKLFF.

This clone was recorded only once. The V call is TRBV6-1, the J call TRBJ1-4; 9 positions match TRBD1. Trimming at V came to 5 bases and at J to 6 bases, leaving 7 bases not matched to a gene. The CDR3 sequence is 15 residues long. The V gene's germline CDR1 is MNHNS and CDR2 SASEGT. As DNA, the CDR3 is TGTGCCAGCAGTCCGTGGACAGGGGCGGATGAAAAACTGTTTTTT. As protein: CASSPWTGADEKLFF.

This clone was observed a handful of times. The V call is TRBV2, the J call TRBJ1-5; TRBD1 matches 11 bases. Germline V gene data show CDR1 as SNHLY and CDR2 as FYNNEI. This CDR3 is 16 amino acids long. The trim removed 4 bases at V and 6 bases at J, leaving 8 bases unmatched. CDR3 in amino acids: CASSGTGGASSQPQHF. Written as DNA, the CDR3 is TGTGCCAGCAGTGGGACAGGGGGCGCGTCCAGTCAGCCCCAGCATTTT.

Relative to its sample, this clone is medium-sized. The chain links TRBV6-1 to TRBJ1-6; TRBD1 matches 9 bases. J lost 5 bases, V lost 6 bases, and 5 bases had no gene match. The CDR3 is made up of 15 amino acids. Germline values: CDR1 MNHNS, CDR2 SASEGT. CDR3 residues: CASSFRTGDNSPLHF. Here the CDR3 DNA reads TGTGCCAGCAGCTTTCGGACAGGGGATAATTCACCCCTCCACTTT.

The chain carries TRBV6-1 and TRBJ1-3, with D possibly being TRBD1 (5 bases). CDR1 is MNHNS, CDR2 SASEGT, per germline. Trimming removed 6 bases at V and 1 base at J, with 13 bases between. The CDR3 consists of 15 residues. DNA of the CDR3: TGTGCCAGCAGCGACTTTCGGGGGTCTGGAAACACCATATATTTT. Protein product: CASSDFRGSGNTIYF.

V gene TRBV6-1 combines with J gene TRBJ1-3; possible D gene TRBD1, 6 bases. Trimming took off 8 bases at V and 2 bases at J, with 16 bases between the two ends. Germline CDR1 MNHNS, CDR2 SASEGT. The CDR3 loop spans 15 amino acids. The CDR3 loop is CASGPSTGPGNTIYF. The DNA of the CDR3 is TGTGCCAGCGGTCCATCTACAGGGCCTGGAAACACCATATATTTT.

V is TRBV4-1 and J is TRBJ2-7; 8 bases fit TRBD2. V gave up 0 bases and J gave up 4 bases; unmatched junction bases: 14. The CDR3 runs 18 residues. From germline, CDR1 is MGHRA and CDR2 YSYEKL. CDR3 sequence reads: CASSQDLRGGGNKYEQYF. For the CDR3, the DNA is TGCGCCAGCAGCCAAGATCTTCGGGGCGGGGGGAACAAATACGAGCAGTACTTC.

CDR3 in amino acids: CASSQDGTRITDTQYF. The CDR3 DNA follows: TGTGCCAGCAGCCAAGACGGGACTAGGATCACAGATACGCAGTATTTT. The V gene is TRBV4-2, the J gene TRBJ2-3; 8 nucleotides align to TRBD2. This CDR3 spans 16 amino acids. The germline V gene has CDR1 LGHNA and CDR2 YNFKEQ. J was trimmed by 2 bases and V by 0 bases; bases with no gene match: 4.

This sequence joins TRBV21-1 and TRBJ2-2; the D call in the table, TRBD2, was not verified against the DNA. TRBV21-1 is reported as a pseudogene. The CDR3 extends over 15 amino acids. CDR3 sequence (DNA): TGTGCCAGCTCGGGCGGGGGGGGAAACACCGGGGAGCTGTTTTTT. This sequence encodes CASSGGGGNTGELFF.

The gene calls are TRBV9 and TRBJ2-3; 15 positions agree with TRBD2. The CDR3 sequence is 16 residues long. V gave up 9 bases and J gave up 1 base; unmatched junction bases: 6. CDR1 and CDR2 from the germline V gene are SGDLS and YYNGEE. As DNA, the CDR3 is TGTGCCATGGGGAGGACTAGCGGGAGGGGCACAGATACGCAGTATTTT. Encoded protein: CAMGRTSGRGTDTQYF. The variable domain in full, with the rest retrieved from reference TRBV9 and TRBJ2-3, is DSGVTQTPKHLITATGQRVTLRCSPRSGDLSVYWYQQSLDQGLQFLIQYYNGEERAKGNILERFSAQQFPDLHSELNLSSLELGDSALYFCAMGRTSGRGTDTQYFGPGTRLTVL.

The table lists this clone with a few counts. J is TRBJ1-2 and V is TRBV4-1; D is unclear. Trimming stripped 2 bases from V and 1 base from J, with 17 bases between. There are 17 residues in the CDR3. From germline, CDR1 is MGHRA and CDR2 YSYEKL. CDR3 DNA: TGCGCCAGCAGCCAACCCTCAGGATCGGCGCATAACTATGGCTACACCTTC. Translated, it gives CASSQPSGSAHNYGYTF.

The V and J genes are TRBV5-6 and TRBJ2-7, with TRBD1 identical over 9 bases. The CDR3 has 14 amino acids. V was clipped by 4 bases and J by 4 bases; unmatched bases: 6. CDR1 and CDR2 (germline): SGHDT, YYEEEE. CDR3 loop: CASSPRQGGYEQYF. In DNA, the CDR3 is TGTGCCAGCAGCCCGCGACAGGGGGGGTACGAGCAGTACTTC.

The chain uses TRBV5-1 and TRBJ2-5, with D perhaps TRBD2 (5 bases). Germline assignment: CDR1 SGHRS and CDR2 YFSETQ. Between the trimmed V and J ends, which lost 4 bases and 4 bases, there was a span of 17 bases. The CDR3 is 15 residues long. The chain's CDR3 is CASSITSNRGETQYF. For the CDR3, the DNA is TGCGCCAGCAGCATTACGAGTAATCGGGGAGAGACCCAGTACTTC.

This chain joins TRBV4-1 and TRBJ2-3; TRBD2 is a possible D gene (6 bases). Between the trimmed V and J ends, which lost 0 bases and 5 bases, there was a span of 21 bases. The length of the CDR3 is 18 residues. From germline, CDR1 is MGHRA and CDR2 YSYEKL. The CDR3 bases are TGCGCCAGCAGCCAAGAGAGGGGACCCGGGACTCCTCTAGATACGCAGTATTTT. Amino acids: CASSQERGPGTPLDTQYF.

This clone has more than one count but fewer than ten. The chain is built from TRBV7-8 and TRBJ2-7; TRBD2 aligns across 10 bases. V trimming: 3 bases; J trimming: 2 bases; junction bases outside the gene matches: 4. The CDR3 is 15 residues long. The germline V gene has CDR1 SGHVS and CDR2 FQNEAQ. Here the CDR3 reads CASSLGSGGTYEQYF. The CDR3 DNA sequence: TGTGCCAGCAGCTTGGGTAGCGGGGGGACCTACGAGCAGTACTTC. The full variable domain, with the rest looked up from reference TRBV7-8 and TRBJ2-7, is GAGVSQSPRYKVAKRGQDVALRCDPISGHVSLFWYQQALGQGPEFLTYFQNEAQLDKSGLPSDRFFAERPEGSVSTLKIQRTQQEDSAVYLCASSLGSGGTYEQYFGPGTRLTVT.

Here the CDR3 reads CASSPGGSYNEQFF. The CDR3 coding sequence is TGTGCCAGCAGCCCGGGGGGGTCCTACAATGAGCAGTTCTTC. The chain combines TRBV7-9 with TRBJ2-1; 8 bases are shared with TRBD2. This CDR3 has 14 residues. V lost 5 bases and J lost 1; bases outside the gene matches: 1. CDR1 and CDR2 from the germline V gene are SEHNR and FQNEAQ (reference sequence).

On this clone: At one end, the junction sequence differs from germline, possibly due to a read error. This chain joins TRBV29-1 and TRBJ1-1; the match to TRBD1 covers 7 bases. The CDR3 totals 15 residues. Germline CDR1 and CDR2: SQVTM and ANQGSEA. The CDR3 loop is CGVEDAGGMNTEAFF. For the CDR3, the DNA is TGCGGCGTTGAAGATGCAGGGGGAATGAACACTGAAGCTTTCTTT.

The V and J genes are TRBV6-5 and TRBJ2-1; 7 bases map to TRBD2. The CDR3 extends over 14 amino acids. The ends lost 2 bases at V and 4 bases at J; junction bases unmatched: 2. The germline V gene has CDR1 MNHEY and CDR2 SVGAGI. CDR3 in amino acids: CASSYGGEYNEQFF. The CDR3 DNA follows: TGTGCCAGCAGTTACGGGGGGGAGTACAATGAGCAGTTCTTC.